This TCR beta chain was profiled in a study of regulatory T cells in long-lasting Graves disease (dated by TCRdb to the early 2020s). Looking at the study overall: Newly diagnosed Graves' disease patients had taken antithyroid drugs for less than 3 months. This study used TCR sequencing and RNA sequencing of peripheral blood to compare persistent Graves' disease patients against newly diagnosed Graves' disease patients. The study was registered as a clinical trial and conducted in China. TCR sequencing covered roughly 13 persistent and 20 newly diagnosed Graves' disease patients, around 33 samples in total. The study at large found these results: As a limitation, the authors acknowledged that the small sample size may reduce accuracy. A larger number of public clonotypes was shared among persistent patients (approximately 2,600) than among newly diagnosed patients (roughly 930). Only peripheral blood was studied, because thyroid tissue, the primary lesion, was inaccessible. Persistent Graves' disease patients showed lower TCR Shannon entropy and fewer highly expanded clones than newly diagnosed patients, suggesting clonal expansion. Preferential use of TRBV28, TRBJ1-2 and TRBJ2-5 was observed in persistent disease, whereas TRBV20-1 and TRBJ2-1 were favored in newly diagnosed disease. Sequencing and analysis were restricted to the TCR beta chain.

The CDR3 runs 12 residues from the cysteine to the phenylalanine. Only the CDR3 portion is preserved as DNA: 36 bases, with reading frame beginning at the first base. According to the germline V gene, CDR1 reads MNHEY and CDR2 reads SVGEGT. Relative to germline, V is 5 bases shorter and J is 6 bases shorter, with 8 bases between their ends. About this clonotype: Its recognized antigen is unknown. No base qualities exist here, and no much larger clone lies one base off it.

Libraries were constructed by multiplex PCR. TCRdb lists the instrument as Illumina HiSeq 4000. CDR3 regions were amplified by Arm-PCR with iRepertoire HTBI primers to construct TCR beta libraries. Gel purification was performed on PCR products prior to sequencing. Turning to the authors' computational methods: Gene usage analysis of CDR3 amino acid clonotypes used the approximately 62 TRBV and 11 to 15 TRBJ segments found across samples. COPE and FqMerger were used to merge the filtered high-quality paired reads into contigs. BLAST was used to align contigs to IMGT TRBV, TRBD and TRBJ reference genes, with CDR3 defined following IMGT. Any clonotype with a frequency above 0.1% was classified as a highly expanded clone. Shannon entropy was used to measure repertoire diversity, and the Gini coefficient was used to measure V-J evenness. A clonotype found in more than one individual was treated as public. The public reads were reanalyzed by TCRdb: fastp trimming at Q25, MiXCR alignment, in-frame beta chains only. All rows with the same CDR3 protein become a single entry with the most common DNA and genes. TCRdb, rather than the study authors, made the V and J calls. Within this sample are 350,000 to 400,000 distinct CDR3 sequences, with about 14% of them counted one time only. The ten largest account for around a fifth of the sample.

Interpreted using the paper, the time point label stands for: newly diagnosed GD, antithyroid drugs for less than 3 months. RNA was extracted from PBMCs in TRIzol for both TCR sequencing and RNA sequencing. Graves' disease was diagnosed according to American Thyroid Association guidelines. Recruitment of patients was carried out at an endocrinology department in Xi'an, China. Each patient gave approximately 10 milliliters of peripheral blood, collected in an EDTA anticoagulant tube. Ficoll Paque Plus density gradient separation was used to isolate PBMCs, and no further T cell sorting was performed. An Agilent 2100 Bioanalyzer and agarose gel were used to assess RNA quality, and a NanoDrop 2000 was used to measure RNA concentration.

The sequence is built from TRBV6-2 or TRBV6-3 and TRBJ2-1, with no confident D gene call. The TCR comes from a female donor with Graves disease. Sample: peripheral blood mononuclear cells (PBMCs), taken at new diagnosis, from a patient treated with antithyroid drugs. Here is the DNA: TGTGCCAGCAGTACCCCCTTCAATGAGCAGTTCTTC. Its protein is CASSTPFNEQFF.